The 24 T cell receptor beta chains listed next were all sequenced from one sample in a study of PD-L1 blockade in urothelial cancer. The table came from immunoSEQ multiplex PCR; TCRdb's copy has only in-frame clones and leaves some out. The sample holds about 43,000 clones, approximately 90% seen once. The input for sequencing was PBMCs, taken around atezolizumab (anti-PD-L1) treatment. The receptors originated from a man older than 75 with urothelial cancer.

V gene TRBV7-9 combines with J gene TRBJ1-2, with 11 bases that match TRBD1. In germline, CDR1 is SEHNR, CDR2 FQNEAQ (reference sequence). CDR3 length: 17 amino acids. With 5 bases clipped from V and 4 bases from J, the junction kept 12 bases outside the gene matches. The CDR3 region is CASSVSGTGGKTYGYTF. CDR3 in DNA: TGTGCCAGCAGCGTATCCGGGACAGGGGGTAAAACCTATGGCTACACCTTC.

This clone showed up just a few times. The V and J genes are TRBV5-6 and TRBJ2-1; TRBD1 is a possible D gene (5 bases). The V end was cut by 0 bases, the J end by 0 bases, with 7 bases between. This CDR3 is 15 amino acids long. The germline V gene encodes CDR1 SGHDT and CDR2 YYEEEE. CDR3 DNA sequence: TGTGCCAGCAGCTTGGTCCAGGGCTCCTACAATGAGCAGTTCTTC. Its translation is CASSLVQGSYNEQFF.

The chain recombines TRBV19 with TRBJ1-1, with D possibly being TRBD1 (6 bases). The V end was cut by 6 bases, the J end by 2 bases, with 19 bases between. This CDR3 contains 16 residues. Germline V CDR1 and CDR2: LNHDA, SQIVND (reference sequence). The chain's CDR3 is CASRYAPGTINTEAFF. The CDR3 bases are TGTGCCAGTAGGTACGCCCCCGGGACAATTAACACTGAAGCTTTCTTT.

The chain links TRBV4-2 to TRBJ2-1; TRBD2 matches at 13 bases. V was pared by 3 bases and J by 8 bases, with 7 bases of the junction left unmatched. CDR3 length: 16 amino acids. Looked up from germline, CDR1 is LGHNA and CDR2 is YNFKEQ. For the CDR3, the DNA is TGTGCCAGCAGCCAGGAACTAGCGGGAGGGATCGATGAGCAGTTCTTC. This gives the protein CASSQELAGGIDEQFF.

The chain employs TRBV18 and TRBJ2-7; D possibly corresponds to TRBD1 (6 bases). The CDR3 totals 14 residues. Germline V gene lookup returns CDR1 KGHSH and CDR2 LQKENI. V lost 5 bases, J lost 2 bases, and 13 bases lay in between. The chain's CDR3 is CASSTGTLPYEQYF. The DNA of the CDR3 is TGTGCCAGCTCAACAGGGACCTTGCCCTACGAGCAGTACTTC.

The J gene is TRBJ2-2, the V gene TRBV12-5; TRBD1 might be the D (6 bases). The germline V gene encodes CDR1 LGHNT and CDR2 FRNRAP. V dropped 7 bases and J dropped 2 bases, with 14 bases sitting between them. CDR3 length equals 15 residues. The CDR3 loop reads CASAPTGINTGELFF. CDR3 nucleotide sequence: TGTGCTAGTGCCCCGACAGGCATTAACACCGGGGAGCTGTTTTTT.

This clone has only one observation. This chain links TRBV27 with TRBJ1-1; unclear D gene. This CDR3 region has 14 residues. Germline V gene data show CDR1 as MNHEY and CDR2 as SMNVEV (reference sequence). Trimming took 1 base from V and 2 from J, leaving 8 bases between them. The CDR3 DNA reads TGTGCCAGCAGTTTATGGGCCGATAACACTGAAGCTTTCTTT. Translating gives CASSLWADNTEAFF.

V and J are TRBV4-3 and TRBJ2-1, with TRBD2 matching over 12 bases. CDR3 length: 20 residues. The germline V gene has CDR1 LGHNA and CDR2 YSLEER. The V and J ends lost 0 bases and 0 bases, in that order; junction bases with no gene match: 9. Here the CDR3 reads CASSQDFTSGRSRSYNEQFF. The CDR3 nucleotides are TGCGCCAGCAGCCAAGACTTTACTAGCGGGAGGTCCCGCTCCTACAATGAGCAGTTCTTC.

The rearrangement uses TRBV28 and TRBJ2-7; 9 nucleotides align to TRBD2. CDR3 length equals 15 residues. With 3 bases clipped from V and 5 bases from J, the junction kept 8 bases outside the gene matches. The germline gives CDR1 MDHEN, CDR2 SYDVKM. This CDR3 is CASSLRLAGKDEQYF. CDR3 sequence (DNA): TGTGCCAGCAGTTTGAGGCTAGCGGGAAAGGACGAGCAGTACTTC.

CDR3 sequence reads: CASSRLAGGITDTQYF. The CDR3 bases are TGTGCCAGCAGCCGATTAGCGGGGGGAATCACAGATACGCAGTATTTT. The rearrangement joins TRBV7-9 to TRBJ2-3; 10 positions agree with TRBD2. J was trimmed by 2 bases and V by 5 bases; bases with no gene match: 7. Germline V lookup: CDR1 SEHNR, CDR2 FQNEAQ (reference sequence). This CDR3 spans 16 amino acids.

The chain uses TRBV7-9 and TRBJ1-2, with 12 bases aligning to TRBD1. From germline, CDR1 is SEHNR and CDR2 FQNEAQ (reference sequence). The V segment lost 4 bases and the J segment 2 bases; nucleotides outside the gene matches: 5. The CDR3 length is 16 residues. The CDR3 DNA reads TGTGCCAGCAGCTCTGATGGGACAGGGGGCAACTATGGCTACACCTTC. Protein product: CASSSDGTGGNYGYTF.

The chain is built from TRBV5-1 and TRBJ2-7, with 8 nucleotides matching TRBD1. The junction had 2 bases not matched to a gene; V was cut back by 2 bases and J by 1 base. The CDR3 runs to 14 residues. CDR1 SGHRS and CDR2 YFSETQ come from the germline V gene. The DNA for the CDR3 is TGCGCCAGCAGCTTTCAGGGGGCTTCCTACGAGCAGTACTTC. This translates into CASSFQGASYEQYF.

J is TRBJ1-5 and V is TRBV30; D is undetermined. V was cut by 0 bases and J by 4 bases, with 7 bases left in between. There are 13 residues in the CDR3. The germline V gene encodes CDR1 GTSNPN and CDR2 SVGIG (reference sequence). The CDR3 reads CAWSVGVNQPQHF. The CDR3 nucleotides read TGTGCCTGGAGTGTCGGGGTGAATCAGCCCCAGCATTTT. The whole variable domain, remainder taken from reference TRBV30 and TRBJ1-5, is SQTIHQWPATLVQPVGSPLSLECTVEGTSNPNLYWYRQAAGRGLQLLFYSVGIGQISSEVPQNLSASRPQDRQFILSSKKLLLSDSGFYLCAWSVGVNQPQHFGDGTRLSIL.

This chain's CDR3 is CASSPGTNSNQPQHF. The CDR3 nucleotides read TGTGCCAGCAGCCCCGGGACAAATAGCAATCAGCCCCAGCATTTT. V usage is TRBV7-2 and J usage is TRBJ1-5, with a tentative D call TRBD1 (6 bases). V was pared by 5 bases and J by 0 bases, with 11 bases between. The germline CDR1 and CDR2 sequences are SGHTA and FQGNSA. There are 15 residues in the CDR3.

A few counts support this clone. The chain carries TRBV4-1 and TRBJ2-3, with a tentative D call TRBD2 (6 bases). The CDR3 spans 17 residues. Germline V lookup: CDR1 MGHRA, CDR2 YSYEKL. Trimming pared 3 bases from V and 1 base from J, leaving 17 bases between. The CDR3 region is CASSQGLSTIGTDTQYF. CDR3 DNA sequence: TGCGCCAGCAGCCAGGGACTTTCTACCATCGGCACAGATACGCAGTATTTT.

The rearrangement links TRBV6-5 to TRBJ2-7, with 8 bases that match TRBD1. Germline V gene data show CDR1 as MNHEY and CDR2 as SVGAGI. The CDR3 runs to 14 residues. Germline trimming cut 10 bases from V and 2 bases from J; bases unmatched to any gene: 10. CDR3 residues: CATRTGFSTYEQYF. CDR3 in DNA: TGTGCCACCAGGACAGGGTTCTCGACCTACGAGCAGTACTTC.

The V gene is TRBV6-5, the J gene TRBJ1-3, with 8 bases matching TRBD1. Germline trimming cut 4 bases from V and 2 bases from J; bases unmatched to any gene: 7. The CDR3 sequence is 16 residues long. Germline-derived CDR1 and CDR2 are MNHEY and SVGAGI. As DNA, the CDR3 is TGTGCCAGCAGTTTACGCCAGGGGGCAGCTGGAAACACCATATATTTT. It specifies CASSLRQGAAGNTIYF.

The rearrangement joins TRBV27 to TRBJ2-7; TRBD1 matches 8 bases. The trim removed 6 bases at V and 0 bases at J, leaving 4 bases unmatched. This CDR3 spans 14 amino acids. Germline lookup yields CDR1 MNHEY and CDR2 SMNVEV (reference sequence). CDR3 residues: CASRWTGSSYEQYF. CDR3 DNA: TGTGCCAGCAGGTGGACAGGGTCCTCCTACGAGCAGTACTTC.

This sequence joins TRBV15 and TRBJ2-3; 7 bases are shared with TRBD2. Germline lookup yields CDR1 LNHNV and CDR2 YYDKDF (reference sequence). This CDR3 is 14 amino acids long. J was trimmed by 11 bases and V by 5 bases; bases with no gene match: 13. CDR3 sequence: CATSEAGRSSGQYF. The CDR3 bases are TGTGCCACCAGCGAAGCGGGACGCTCCTCGGGGCAGTATTTT.

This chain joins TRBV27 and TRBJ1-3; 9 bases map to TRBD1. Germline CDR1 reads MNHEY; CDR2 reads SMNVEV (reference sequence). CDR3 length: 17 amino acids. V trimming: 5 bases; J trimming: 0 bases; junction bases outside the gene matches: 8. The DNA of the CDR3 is TGTGCCAGCAGTCCTCGGACAGGGGAATACTCTGGAAACACCATATATTTT. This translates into CASSPRTGEYSGNTIYF.

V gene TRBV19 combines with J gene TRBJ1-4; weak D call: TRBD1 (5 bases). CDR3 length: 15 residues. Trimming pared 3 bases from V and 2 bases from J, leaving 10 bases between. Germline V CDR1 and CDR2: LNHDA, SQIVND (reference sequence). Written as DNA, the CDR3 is TGTGCCAGTAGTATGCGAAGGGGTACTAATGAAAAACTGTTTTTT. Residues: CASSMRRGTNEKLFF.

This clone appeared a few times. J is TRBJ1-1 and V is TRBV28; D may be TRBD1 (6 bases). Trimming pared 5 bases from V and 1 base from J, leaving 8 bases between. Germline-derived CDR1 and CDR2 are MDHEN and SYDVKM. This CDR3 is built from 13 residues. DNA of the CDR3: TGTGCCAGCAGTCGCAGGGGGAACACTGAAGCTTTCTTT. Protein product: CASSRRGNTEAFF. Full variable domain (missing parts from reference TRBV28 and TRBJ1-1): DVKVTQSSRYLVKRTGEKVFLECVQDMDHENMFWYRQDPGLGLRLIYFSYDVKMKEKGDIPEGYSVSREKKERFSLILESASTNQTSMYLCASSRRGNTEAFFGQGTRLTVV.

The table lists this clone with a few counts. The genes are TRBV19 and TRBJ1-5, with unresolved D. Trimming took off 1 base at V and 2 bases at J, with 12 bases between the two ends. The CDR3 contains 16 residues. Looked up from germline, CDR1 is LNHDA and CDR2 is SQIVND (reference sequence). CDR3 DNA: TGTGCCAGTAGTATAGGAGGGCGGGGAGGCAATCAGCCCCAGCATTTT. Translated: CASSIGGRGGNQPQHF.

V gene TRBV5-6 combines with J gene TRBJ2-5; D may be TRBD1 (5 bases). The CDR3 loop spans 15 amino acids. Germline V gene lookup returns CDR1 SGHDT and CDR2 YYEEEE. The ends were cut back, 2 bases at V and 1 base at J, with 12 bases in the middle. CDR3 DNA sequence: TGTGCCAGCAGCTTCTACCAGGGTCCCCAAGAGACCCAGTACTTC. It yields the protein CASSFYQGPQETQYF.